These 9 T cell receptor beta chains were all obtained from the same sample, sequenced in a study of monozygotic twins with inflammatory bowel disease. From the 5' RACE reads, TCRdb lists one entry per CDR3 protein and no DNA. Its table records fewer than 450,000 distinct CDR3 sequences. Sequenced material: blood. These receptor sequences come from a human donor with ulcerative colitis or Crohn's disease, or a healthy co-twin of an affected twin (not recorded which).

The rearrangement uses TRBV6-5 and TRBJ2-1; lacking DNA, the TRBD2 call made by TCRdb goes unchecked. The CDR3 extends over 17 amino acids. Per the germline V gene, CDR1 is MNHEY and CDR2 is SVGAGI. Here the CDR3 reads CASSYLSGRGGNNEQFF.

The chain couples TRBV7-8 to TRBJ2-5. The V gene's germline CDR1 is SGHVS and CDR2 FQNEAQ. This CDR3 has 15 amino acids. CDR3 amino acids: CASSLTLGQAETQYF.

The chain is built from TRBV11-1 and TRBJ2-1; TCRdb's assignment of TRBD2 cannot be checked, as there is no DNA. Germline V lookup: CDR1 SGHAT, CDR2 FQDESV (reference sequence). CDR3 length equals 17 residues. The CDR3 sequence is CASRLVREGFYGNEQFF.

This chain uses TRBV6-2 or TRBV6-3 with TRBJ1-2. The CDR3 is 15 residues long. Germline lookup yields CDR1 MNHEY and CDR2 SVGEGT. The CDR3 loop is CASSPTGRLFYGYTF.

The CDR3 sequence is CSARRTGAIGQPQHF. V usage is TRBV20-1 and J usage is TRBJ1-5; the D call from TCRdb, TRBD1, cannot be confirmed without DNA. The CDR3 runs to 15 residues. Germline CDR1 is DFQATT and CDR2 is SNEGSKA (reference sequence).

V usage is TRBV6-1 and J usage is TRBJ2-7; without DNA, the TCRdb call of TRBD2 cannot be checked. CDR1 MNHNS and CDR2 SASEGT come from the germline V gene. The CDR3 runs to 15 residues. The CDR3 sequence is CASSGRRATSREQYF.

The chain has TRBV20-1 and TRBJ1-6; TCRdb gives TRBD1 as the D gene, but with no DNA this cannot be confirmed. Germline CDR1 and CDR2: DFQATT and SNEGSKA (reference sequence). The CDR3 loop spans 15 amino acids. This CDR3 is CSAPLGSEIASPLHF.

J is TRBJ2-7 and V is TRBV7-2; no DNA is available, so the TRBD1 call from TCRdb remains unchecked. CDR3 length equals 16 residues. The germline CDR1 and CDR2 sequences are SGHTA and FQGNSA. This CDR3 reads CASSLAQARPTYEQYF.

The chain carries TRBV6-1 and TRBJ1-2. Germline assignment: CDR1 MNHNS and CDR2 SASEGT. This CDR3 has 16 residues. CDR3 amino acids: CASSLGEGLDEYGYTF.